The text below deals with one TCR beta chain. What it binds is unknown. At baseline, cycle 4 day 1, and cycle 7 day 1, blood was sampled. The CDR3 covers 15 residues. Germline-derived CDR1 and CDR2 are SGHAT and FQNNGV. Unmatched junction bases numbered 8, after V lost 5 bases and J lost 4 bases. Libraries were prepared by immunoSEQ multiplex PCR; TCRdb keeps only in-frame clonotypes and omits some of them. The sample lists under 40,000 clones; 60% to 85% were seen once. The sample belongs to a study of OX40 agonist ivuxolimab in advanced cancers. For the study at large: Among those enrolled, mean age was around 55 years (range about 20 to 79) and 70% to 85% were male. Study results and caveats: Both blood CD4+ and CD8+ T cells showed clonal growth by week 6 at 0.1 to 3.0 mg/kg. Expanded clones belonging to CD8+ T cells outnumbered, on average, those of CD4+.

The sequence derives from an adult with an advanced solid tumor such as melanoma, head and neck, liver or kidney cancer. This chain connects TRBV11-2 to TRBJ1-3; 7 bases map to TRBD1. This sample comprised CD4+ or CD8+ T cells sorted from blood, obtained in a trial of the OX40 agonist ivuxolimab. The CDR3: CASSRGGASGNTIYF. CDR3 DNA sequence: TGTGCCAGCAGCCGAGGGGGCGCATCAGGAAACACCATATATTTT.